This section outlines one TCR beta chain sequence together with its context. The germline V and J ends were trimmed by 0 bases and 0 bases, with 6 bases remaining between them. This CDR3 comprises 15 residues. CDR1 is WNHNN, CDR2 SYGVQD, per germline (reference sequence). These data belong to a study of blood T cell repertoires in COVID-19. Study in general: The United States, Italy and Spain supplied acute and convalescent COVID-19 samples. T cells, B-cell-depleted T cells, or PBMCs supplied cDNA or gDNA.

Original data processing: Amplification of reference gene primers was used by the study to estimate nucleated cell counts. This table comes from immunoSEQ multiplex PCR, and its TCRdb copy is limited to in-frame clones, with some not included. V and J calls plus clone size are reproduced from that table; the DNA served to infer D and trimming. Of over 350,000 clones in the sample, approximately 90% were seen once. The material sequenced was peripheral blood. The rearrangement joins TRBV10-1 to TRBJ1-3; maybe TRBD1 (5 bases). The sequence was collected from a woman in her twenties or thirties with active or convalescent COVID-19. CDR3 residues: CASSESGLSGNTIYF. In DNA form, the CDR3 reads TGCGCCAGCAGTGAGTCGGGACTCTCTGGAAACACCATATATTTT.